Each of the 20 T cell receptor beta chains below was sequenced from the same sample in a study of OX40 agonist ivuxolimab in advanced cancers. TCRdb keeps only in-frame clones here, not all; method: immunoSEQ multiplex PCR. The table includes around 92,000 clones, more than 85% detected once. The sequencing used CD4+ or CD8+ T cells sorted from blood, collected in a trial of the OX40 agonist ivuxolimab. The receptors here all came from an adult with an advanced solid tumor such as melanoma, head and neck, liver or kidney cancer.

J is TRBJ1-5 and V is TRBV6-1; D is uncertain. Trimming cost V 8 bases and J 9 bases, with 11 bases left between them. The CDR3 loop spans 11 amino acids. Germline V gene lookup returns CDR1 MNHNS and CDR2 SASEGT. The chain's CDR3 is CASGVSRPQHF. The CDR3 DNA reads as TGTGCCAGCGGGGTTAGTCGGCCCCAGCATTTT.

V is TRBV7-9 and J is TRBJ1-5; no clear D. V dropped 1 base and J dropped 8 bases, with 9 bases sitting between them. CDR3 length: 13 residues. Germline V lookup: CDR1 SEHNR, CDR2 FQNEAQ (reference sequence). CDR3 nucleotides: TGTGCCAGCAGCTTAGGGCCACGAGAGCCCCAGCATTTT. Its translation: CASSLGPREPQHF.

The J gene is TRBJ2-1, the V gene TRBV10-3, with 10 bases fitting TRBD2. V lost 11 bases and J lost 3; bases outside the gene matches: 7. CDR1 is ENHRY and CDR2 is SYGVKD in the germline V gene. This CDR3 has 14 amino acids. The CDR3 sequence is CAASTSGHYNEQFF. In nucleotides, the CDR3 is TGTGCCGCTTCGACTAGCGGGCACTACAATGAGCAGTTCTTC.

The J gene is TRBJ2-7, the V gene TRBV11-2; perhaps D is TRBD1 or TRBD2 (6 bases each). CDR3 length: 14 amino acids. Germline loops: CDR1 SGHAT, CDR2 FQNNGV. The V end was cut by 4 bases, the J end by 4 bases, with 14 bases between. CDR3 region: CASSSVGGTYEQYV. DNA for the CDR3: TGTGCCAGCAGCTCGGTGGGGGGCACTTACGAGCAGTACGTC.

V is TRBV4-2 and J is TRBJ2-7, with D perhaps matching TRBD2 (5 bases). V lost 0 bases and J lost 1, with 7 bases in between. The CDR3 totals 14 residues. Per germline, CDR1 LGHNA and CDR2 YNFKEQ. Here the CDR3 DNA reads TGTGCCAGCAGCCAAGATTCGGGGTCCTACGAGCAGTACTTC. As protein: CASSQDSGSYEQYF.

This clone was found once. The chain couples TRBV7-2 to TRBJ1-5; TRBD1 aligns across 10 bases. Trimming took 5 bases from V and 4 from J; bases not matched to a gene: 5. CDR1 is SGHTA and CDR2 is FQGNSA in the germline V gene. The CDR3 loop spans 15 amino acids. The CDR3, as DNA: TGTGCCAGCAGCGGTCCGGGACAGGGGAATCAGCCCCAGCATTTT. It yields the protein CASSGPGQGNQPQHF. The entire variable domain, with the rest obtained from reference TRBV7-2 and TRBJ1-5, is as follows: GAGVSQSPSNKVTEKGKDVELRCDPISGHTALYWYRQSLGQGLEFLIYFQGNSAPDKSGLPSDRFSAERTGGSVSTLTIQRTQQEDSAVYLCASSGPGQGNQPQHFGDGTRLSIL.

As DNA, the CDR3 is TGCGCCAGCAGCTTTAATTTAATCGGCCAAGTCTACAATGAGCAGTTCTTC. It encodes CASSFNLIGQVYNEQFF. V gene TRBV5-1 combines with J gene TRBJ2-1; D gene uncertain. The ends were cut back, 2 bases at V and 3 bases at J, with 18 bases in the middle. CDR3 length: 17 amino acids. CDR1 and CDR2 from the germline V gene are SGHRS and YFSETQ.

The chain couples TRBV7-2 to TRBJ2-7; D not resolved. Germline V gene lookup returns CDR1 SGHTA and CDR2 FQGNSA. Deletions cut 2 bases from V and 6 bases from J, with 11 bases between. The CDR3 is 13 amino acids. The CDR3 loop is CASSLSEFSEQYF. The CDR3 DNA sequence: TGTGCCAGCAGCTTATCTGAGTTTTCCGAGCAGTACTTC.

The chain links TRBV30 to TRBJ1-5; D gene uncertain. Germline V gives CDR1 GTSNPN, CDR2 SVGIG (reference sequence). Between the trimmed V and J ends, which lost 0 bases and 5 bases, there was a span of 8 bases. The CDR3 has 13 residues. The CDR3: CAWSVALDQPQHF. CDR3 bases: TGTGCCTGGAGTGTAGCCCTAGATCAGCCCCAGCATTTT.

This chain uses TRBV5-4 with TRBJ2-7; TRBD2 might be the D (5 bases). V was pared by 0 bases and J by 5 bases, with 9 bases between. Germline-derived CDR1 and CDR2 are SGHNT and YYREEE (reference sequence). The CDR3 covers 13 residues. This CDR3 reads CASSLAPGDEQYV. Written as DNA, the CDR3 is TGTGCCAGCAGCTTGGCGCCCGGGGACGAGCAGTACGTC.

This chain connects TRBV7-7 to TRBJ2-6; the D is unclear. Between the trimmed V and J ends, which lost 5 bases and 5 bases, there was a span of 22 bases. Germline CDR1 reads SSHAT; CDR2 reads FNYEAQ (reference sequence). CDR3 length: 18 residues. CDR3 protein: CASSRGRVPQSRANVLTF. In nucleotides, the CDR3 is TGTGCCAGCAGCAGAGGTAGAGTGCCACAAAGTCGGGCCAACGTCCTGACTTTC. Together with reference TRBV7-7 and TRBJ2-6, the CDR3 gives the full variable domain: GAGVSQSPRYKVTKRGQDVTLRCDPISSHATLYWYQQALGQGPEFLTYFNYEAQPDKSGLPSDRFSAERPEGSISTLTIQRTEQRDSAMYRCASSRGRVPQSRANVLTFGAGSRLTVL.

The V and J genes are TRBV28 and TRBJ1-1; possibly TRBD1 for D (5 bases). The germline V gene has CDR1 MDHEN and CDR2 SYDVKM. The CDR3 consists of 13 residues. Trimming left V 8 bases short and J 1 base short, with 11 bases between. Written as DNA, the CDR3 is TGTGCCAGCTCGCGGGGCTGGAACACTGAAGCTTTCTTT. This encodes CASSRGWNTEAFF.

The genes are TRBV6-5 and TRBJ1-6; perhaps TRBD1 as D (5 bases). CDR1 and CDR2 from the germline V gene are MNHEY and SVGAGI. The CDR3 spans 15 residues. The V end was cut by 8 bases, the J end by 6 bases, with 17 bases between. The DNA for the CDR3 is TGTGCCAGCCGGACGGGCGGGGCTGTTAATTCACCCCTCCACTTT. It codes for CASRTGGAVNSPLHF.

The genes are TRBV28 and TRBJ2-1; D gene ambiguous. Germline V gives CDR1 MDHEN, CDR2 SYDVKM. The CDR3 consists of 14 residues. With 3 bases removed from V and 6 bases from J, the gap between germline ends came to 12 bases. The CDR3 spells CASSLPARRNEQFF. CDR3 in DNA: TGTGCCAGCAGTTTGCCCGCCCGTCGCAATGAGCAGTTCTTC.

The chain carries TRBV2 and TRBJ1-5; D ambiguous. This CDR3 has 13 residues. Germline CDR1 SNHLY, CDR2 FYNNEI. Deletions cut 5 bases from V and 7 bases from J, with 12 bases between. This CDR3 reads CASSPPIGQPQHF. Here the CDR3 DNA reads TGTGCCAGCAGTCCGCCGATCGGGCAGCCCCAGCATTTT.

V and J are TRBV6-5 and TRBJ1-3; the D gene is possibly TRBD1 (6 bases). The CDR3 is 14 residues long. CDR1 is MNHEY, CDR2 SVGAGI, per germline. V dropped 6 bases and J dropped 4 bases, with 13 bases sitting between them. The CDR3 DNA follows: TGTGCCAGCAGAAGACAGGTCTCCGGAAACACCATATATTTT. Residues: CASRRQVSGNTIYF.

The rearrangement links TRBV7-6 to TRBJ2-7; D is ambiguous. Trimming pared 1 base from V and 2 bases from J, leaving 6 bases between. This CDR3 is 13 amino acids long. Germline V lookup: CDR1 SGHVS, CDR2 FNYEAQ. The CDR3 DNA reads as TGTGCCAGCAGCTTAGATGTAGCCTACGAGCAGTACTTC. Its protein product is CASSLDVAYEQYF.

As concerns this clone: A read error may account for a junction end that differs from germline. J is TRBJ2-1 and V is TRBV7-2; D is perhaps TRBD2 (5 bases). This CDR3 comprises 15 residues. Germline CDR1 is SGHTA and CDR2 is FQGNSA. The CDR3 nucleotides are TGTGCCGGCAGCTTAGAGGTAGCGTCCTACAATGAGCAGTTCTTC. Translation: CAGSLEVASYNEQFF.

The CDR3, as DNA: TGCAGCGCGGAGTACGGGGTAGGGTCCTACAATGAGCAGTTCTTC. Translation: CSAEYGVGSYNEQFF. The genes are TRBV29-1 and TRBJ2-1; D might be TRBD2 (5 bases). Germline CDR1 is SQVTM and CDR2 is ANQGSEA. The CDR3 extends over 15 amino acids. Between the trimmed V and J ends, which lost 7 bases and 1 base, there was a span of 17 bases.

The CDR3 nucleotides are TGTGCCAGCTCACCCAGGCCCCCAATAGAGCAGTTCTTC. Translation: CASSPRPPIEQFF. This sequence joins TRBV18 and TRBJ2-1, with unresolved D. CDR3 length: 13 residues. Deletions cut 3 bases from V and 10 bases from J, with 13 bases between. Germline loops: CDR1 KGHSH, CDR2 LQKENI.